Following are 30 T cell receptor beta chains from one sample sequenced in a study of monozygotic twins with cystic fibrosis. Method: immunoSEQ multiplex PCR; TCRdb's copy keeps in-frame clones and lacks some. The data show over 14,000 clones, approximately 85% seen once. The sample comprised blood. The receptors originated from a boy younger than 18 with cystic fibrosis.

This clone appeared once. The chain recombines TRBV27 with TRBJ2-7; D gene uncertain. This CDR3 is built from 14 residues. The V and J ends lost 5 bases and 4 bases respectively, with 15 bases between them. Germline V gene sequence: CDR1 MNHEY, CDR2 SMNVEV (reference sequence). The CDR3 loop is CASSIIADTYEQYF. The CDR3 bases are TGTGCCAGCAGTATTATAGCCGACACTTACGAGCAGTACTTC.

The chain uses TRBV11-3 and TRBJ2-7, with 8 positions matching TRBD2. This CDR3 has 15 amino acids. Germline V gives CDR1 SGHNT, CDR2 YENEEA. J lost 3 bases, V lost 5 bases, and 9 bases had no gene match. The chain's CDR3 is CASSEQAGDVYEQYF. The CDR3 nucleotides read TGTGCCAGCAGCGAGCAAGCGGGAGATGTCTACGAGCAGTACTTC.

Written as DNA, the CDR3 is TGCGCCAGCAGCTTGGAGGGGACAGGCGTATACAATGAGCAGTTCTTC. It specifies CASSLEGTGVYNEQFF. J is TRBJ2-1 and V is TRBV5-1, with 8 bases aligning to TRBD1. V gave up 0 bases and J gave up 4 bases; unmatched junction bases: 6. The CDR3 runs 16 residues. In germline, CDR1 is SGHRS, CDR2 YFSETQ.

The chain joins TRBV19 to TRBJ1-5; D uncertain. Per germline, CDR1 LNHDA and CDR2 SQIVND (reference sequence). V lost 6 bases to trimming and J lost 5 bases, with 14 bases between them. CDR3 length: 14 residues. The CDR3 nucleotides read TGTGCCAGTAGCTTTAGGGCCTCCTATCAGCCCCAGCATTTT. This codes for CASSFRASYQPQHF.

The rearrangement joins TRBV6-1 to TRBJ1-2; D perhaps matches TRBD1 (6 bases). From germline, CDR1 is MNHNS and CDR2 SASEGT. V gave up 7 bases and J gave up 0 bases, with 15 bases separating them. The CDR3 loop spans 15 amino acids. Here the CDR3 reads CASIGVRGTNYGYTF. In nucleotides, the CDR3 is TGTGCCAGCATTGGAGTCAGGGGAACTAACTATGGCTACACCTTC.

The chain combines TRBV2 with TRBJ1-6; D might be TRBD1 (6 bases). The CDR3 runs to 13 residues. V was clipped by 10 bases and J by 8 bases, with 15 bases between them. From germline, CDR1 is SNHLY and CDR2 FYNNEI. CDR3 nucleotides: TGTGCCACTCAGGGGTCCGGTTATTCACCCCTCCACTTT. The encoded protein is CATQGSGYSPLHF.

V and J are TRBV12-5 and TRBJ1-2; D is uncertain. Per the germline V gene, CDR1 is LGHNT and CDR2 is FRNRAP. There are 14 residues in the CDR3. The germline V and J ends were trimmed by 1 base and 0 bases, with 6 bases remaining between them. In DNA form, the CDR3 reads TGTGCTAGTGGTTTGGCCTTAGCTAACTATGGCTACACCTTC. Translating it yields CASGLALANYGYTF.

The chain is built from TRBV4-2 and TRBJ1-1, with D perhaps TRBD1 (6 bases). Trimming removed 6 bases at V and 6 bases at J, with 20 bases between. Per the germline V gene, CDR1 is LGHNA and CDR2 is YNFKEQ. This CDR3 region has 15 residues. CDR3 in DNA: TGTGCCAGCAGTGACCGTTTGGGGGGCGTGCCTGAAGCTTTCTTT. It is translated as CASSDRLGGVPEAFF.

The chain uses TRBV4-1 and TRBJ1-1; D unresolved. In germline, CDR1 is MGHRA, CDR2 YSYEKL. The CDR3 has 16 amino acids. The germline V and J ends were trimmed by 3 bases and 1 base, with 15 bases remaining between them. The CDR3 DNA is TGCGCCAGCAGCCAGTTACCCCCCCCCGCGAACACTGAAGCTTTCTTT. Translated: CASSQLPPPANTEAFF.

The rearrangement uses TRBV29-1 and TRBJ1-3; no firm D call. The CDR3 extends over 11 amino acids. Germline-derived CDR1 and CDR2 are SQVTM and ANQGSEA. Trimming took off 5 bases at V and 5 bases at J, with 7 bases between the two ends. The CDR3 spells CSVLLRNTIYF. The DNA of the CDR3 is TGCAGCGTTCTCCTACGAAACACCATATATTTT.

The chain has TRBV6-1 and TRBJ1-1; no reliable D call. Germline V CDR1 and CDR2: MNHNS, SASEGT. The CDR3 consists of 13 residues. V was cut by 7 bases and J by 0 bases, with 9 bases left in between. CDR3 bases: TGTGCCAGCAAAGCGGACCTGAACACTGAAGCTTTCTTT. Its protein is CASKADLNTEAFF.

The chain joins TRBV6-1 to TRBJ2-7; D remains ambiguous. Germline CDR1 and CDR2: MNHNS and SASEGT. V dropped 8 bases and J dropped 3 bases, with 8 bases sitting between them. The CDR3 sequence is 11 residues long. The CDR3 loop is CASSLNYEQYF. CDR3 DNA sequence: TGTGCCAGCTCCCTGAACTACGAGCAGTACTTC.

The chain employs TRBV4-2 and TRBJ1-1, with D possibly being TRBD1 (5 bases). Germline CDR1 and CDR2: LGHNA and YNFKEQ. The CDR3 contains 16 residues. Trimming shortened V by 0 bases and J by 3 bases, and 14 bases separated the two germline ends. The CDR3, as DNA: TGTGCCAGCAGCCAAGAGTGGGGGACGTTACACACTGAAGCTTTCTTT. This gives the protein CASSQEWGTLHTEAFF.

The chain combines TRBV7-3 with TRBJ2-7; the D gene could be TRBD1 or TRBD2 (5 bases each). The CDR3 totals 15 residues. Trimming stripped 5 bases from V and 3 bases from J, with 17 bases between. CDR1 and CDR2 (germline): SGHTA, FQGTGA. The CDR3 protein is CASSPPGGQGYEQYF. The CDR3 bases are TGTGCCAGCAGCCCCCCTGGGGGTCAAGGCTACGAGCAGTACTTC.

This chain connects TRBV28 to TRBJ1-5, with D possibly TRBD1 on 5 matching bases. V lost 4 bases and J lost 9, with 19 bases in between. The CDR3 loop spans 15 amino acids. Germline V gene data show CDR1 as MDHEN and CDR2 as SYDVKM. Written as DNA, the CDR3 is TGTGCCAGCAGTTCGTACTGGGACCCGGAGCGGCCCCAGCATTTT. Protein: CASSSYWDPERPQHF.

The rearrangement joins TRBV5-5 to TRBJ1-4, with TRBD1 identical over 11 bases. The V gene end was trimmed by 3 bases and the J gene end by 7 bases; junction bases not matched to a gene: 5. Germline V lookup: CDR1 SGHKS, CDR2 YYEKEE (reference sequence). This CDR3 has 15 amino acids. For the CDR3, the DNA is TGTGCCAGCAGCTCAGGACAGGGGGCGGGTGAAAAACTGTTTTTT. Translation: CASSSGQGAGEKLFF.

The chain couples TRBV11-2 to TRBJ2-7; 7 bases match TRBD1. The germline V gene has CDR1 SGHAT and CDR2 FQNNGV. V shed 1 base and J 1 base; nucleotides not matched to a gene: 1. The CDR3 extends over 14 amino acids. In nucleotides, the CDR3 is TGTGCCAGCAGCTTAGGGGGACAGTCCTACGAGCAGTACTTC. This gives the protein CASSLGGQSYEQYF. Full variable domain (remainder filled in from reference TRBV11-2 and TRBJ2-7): EAGVAQSPRYKIIEKRQSVAFWCNPISGHATLYWYQQILGQGPKLLIQFQNNGVVDDSQLPKDRFSAERLKGVDSTLKIQPAKLEDSAVYLCASSLGGQSYEQYFGPGTRLTVT.

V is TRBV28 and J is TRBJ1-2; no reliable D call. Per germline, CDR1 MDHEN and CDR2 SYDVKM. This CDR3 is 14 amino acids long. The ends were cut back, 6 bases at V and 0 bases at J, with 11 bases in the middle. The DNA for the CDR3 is TGTGCCAGCAGCCCCGCCCCATCTAACTATGGCTACACCTTC. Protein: CASSPAPSNYGYTF.

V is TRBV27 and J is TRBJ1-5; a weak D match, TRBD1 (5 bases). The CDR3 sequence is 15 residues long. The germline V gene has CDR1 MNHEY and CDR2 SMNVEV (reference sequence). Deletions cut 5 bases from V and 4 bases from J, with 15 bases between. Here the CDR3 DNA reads TGTGCCAGCAGTGCCGGGGACGGACCAAATCAGCCCCAGCATTTT. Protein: CASSAGDGPNQPQHF.

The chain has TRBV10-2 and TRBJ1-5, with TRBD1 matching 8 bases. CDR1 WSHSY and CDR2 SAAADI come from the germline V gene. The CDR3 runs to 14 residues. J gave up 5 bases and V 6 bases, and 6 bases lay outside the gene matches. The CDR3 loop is CASSGQGIDQPQHF. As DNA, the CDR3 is TGCGCCAGCAGCGGACAGGGAATCGATCAGCCCCAGCATTTT.

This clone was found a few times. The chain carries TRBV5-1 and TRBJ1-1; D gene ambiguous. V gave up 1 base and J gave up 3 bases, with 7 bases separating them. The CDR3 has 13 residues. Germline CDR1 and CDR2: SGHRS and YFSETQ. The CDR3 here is CASSLPHDTEAFF. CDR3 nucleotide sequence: TGCGCCAGCAGCTTGCCCCATGACACTGAAGCTTTCTTT.

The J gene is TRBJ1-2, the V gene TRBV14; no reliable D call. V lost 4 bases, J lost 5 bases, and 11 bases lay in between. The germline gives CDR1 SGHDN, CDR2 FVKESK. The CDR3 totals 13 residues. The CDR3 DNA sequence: TGTGCCAGCAGCCCTTGGAAGCGGTATGGCTACACCTTC. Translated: CASSPWKRYGYTF.

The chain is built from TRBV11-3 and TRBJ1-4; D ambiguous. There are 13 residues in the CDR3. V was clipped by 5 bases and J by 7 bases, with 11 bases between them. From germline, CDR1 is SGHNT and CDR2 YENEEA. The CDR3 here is CASSRGFGEKLFF. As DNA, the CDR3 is TGTGCCAGCAGCCGGGGATTCGGTGAAAAACTGTTTTTT.

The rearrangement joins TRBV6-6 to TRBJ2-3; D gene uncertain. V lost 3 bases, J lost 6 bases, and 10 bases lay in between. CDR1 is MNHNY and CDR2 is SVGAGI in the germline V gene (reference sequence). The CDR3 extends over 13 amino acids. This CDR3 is CASSYSPSDTQYF. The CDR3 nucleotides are TGTGCCAGCAGTTATTCCCCCTCGGATACGCAGTATTTT.

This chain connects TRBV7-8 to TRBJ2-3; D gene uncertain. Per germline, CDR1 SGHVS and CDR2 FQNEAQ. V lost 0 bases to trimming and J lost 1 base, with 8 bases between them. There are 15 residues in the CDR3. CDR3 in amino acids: CASSLASRGTDTQYF. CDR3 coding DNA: TGTGCCAGCAGCTTAGCATCCCGGGGCACAGATACGCAGTATTTT.

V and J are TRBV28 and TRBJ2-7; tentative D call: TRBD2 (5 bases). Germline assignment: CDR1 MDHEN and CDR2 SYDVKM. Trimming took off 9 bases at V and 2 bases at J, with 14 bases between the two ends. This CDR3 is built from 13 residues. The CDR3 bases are TGTGCCAGGCCTAGAGGGCAAACCTACGAGCAGTACTTC. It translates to CARPRGQTYEQYF.

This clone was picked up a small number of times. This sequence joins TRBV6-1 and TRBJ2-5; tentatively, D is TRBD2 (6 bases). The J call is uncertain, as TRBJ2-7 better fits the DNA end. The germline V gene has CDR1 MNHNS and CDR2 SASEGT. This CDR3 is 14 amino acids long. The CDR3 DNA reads TGTGCCACCACCTCGGGGCGGGATGACTACGAGCAGTACTTC. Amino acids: CATTSGRDDYEQYF.

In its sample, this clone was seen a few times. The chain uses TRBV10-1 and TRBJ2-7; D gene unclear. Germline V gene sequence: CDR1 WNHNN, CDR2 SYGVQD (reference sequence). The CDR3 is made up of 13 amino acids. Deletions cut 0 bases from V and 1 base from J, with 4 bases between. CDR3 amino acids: CASSESSSYEQYF. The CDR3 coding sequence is TGCGCCAGCAGTGAGTCCAGTTCCTACGAGCAGTACTTC.

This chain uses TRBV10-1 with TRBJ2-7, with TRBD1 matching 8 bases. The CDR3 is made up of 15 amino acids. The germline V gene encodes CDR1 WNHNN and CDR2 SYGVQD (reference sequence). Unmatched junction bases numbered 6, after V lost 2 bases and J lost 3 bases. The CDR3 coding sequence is TGCGCCAGCAGTGAGGGGACAGGTTCTTTCTACGAGCAGTACTTC. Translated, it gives CASSEGTGSFYEQYF.

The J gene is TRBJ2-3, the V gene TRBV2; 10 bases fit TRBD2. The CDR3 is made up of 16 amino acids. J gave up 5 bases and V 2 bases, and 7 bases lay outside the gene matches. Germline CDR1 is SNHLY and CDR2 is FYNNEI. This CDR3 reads CASSEPAGGLGDTQYF. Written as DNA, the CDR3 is TGTGCCAGCAGTGAACCAGCGGGGGGGCTCGGAGATACGCAGTATTTT.